This is a list of T cell receptor beta chains from one sample in a study of blood T cells in healthy people across ages. TCRdb itself ran the 5' RACE reads through MiXCR, one entry per CDR3 protein. Here the sample spans roughly 700,000 distinct CDR3 sequences, approximately 49% being singletons. The sample consisted of blood. The receptors shown here come from a woman aged 60-75 years in good health. CDR3s include the opening cysteine and the closing phenylalanine or tryptophan. D genes are given only for firm matches. Size values are once, few and many counts, or a class for expanded clones, and some rows have none.

d_call j_call v_call clone_size cdr3_aa cdr3_nt
NA TRBJ2-7 TRBV14 NA CASSRPIGTAHDEQYF TGTGCCAGCAGCCGACCAATCGGGACCGCACACGACGAGCAGTACTTC
TRBD1 TRBJ2-6 TRBV10-3 NA CAITLNPGQGASGANVLTF TGTGCCATCACCCTAAACCCGGGACAGGGGGCGTCTGGGGCCAACGTCCTGACTTTC
TRBD2 TRBJ2-5 TRBV3-1 few CASSTGLAGDGETQYF TGTGCCAGCAGCACCGGACTAGCGGGAGACGGAGAGACCCAGTACTTC
NA TRBJ1-2 TRBV7-2 many CASSLFSNSGYTF TGTGCCAGCAGCTTATTCTCCAATTCGGGCTACACCTTC
NA TRBJ2-1 TRBV20-1 NA CSAIYRGSYNEQFF TGCAGTGCTATATACCGGGGCTCCTACAATGAGCAGTTCTTC
TRBD1 TRBJ2-1 TRBV12-5 many CASGLYSGTESSYNEQFF TGTGCTAGTGGTTTATATTCCGGGACAGAGAGCTCCTACAATGAGCAGTTCTTC
NA TRBJ2-6 TRBV14 few CASSQVSNVLTF TGTGCCAGCAGCCAAGTTTCCAACGTCCTGACTTTC
NA TRBJ2-7 TRBV29-1 NA CSVAEPYRSYEQYF TGCAGCGTTGCAGAGCCGTATAGGTCCTACGAGCAGTACTTC
NA TRBJ2-2 TRBV7-9 NA CASSLGLLTGELFF TGTGCCAGCAGCTTAGGGCTGCTCACCGGGGAGCTGTTTTTT
TRBD2 TRBJ2-5 TRBV19 once CASRWGTSGSYEQYF TGTGCCAGTAGATGGGGGACTAGCGGGAGCTATGAGCAGTACTTC
TRBD1 TRBJ2-1 TRBV20-1 NA CSASDRGRGYNEQFF TGCAGTGCTTCGGACAGGGGAAGGGGCTACAATGAGCAGTTCTTC
TRBD1 TRBJ2-4 TRBV6-6 NA CASTRTGQNIQYF TGTGCCAGCACCCGGACAGGGCAGAACATTCAGTACTTC
NA TRBJ2-3 TRBV6-5 NA CASSDSSVDTQYF TGTGCCAGCAGTGACTCGAGTGTAGATACGCAGTATTTT
TRBD2 TRBJ2-7 TRBV12-3/TRBV12-4 NA CASREREASYEQYF TGTGCCAGCAGAGAGCGGGAGGCCTCCTACGAGCAGTACTTC
TRBD1 TRBJ1-2 TRBV5-1 few CASSYMLGTGINGYTF TGCGCCAGCAGCTACATGTTAGGGACAGGCATAAATGGCTACACCTTC
NA TRBJ2-3 TRBV27 once CASSPGPRGDTQYF TGTGCCAGCAGTCCGGGACCTCGAGGAGATACGCAGTATTTT
TRBD2 TRBJ2-7 TRBV4-3 few CASSLTTSTSGRPHNEQYF TGCGCCAGCAGCCTGACGACCTCGACTAGCGGGAGGCCTCACAATGAGCAGTACTTC
TRBD2 TRBJ2-7 TRBV29-1 few CSVAAGTRGYEQYF TGCAGCGTGGCCGCCGGGACTAGGGGATACGAGCAGTACTTC
NA TRBJ1-3 TRBV12-3/TRBV12-4 NA CASSFPGSETTIYF TGTGCCAGCAGCTTCCCGGGATCTGAAACCACCATATATTTT
NA TRBJ2-5 TRBV20-1 few CSAISLRTVVEETQYF TGCAGTGCTATATCCCTCAGGACGGTTGTTGAAGAGACCCAGTACTTC
NA TRBJ2-1 TRBV21-1 NA CASSIGPGQRLASEQFF TGTGCCAGCAGCATCGGACCGGGACAGCGTCTAGCATCGGAGCAGTTCTTC
NA TRBJ2-7 TRBV30 NA CAGGGQSYEQYF TGTGCCGGGGGGGGGCAGTCCTACGAGCAGTACTTC